A selection of T cell receptor beta chains follows, all from one sample in a study of PD-1 blockade in mismatch repair-deficient tumors. Profiling relied on immunoSEQ multiplex PCR, and the TCRdb table lists in-frame clones only, not all of them. The sample has around 48,000 clones; about 80% are singletons. The sample here was peripheral blood, taken 4 weeks after starting pembrolizumab. The receptors shown here come from an adult with mismatch repair-deficient cancer. Both conserved end residues are part of each CDR3. The order of the fields is V gene, clone size, D gene, J gene, CDR3 protein, CDR3 DNA. D genes are given only for firm matches. Only part of the rows carry a size: once, few, many, or a class if the clone is expanded.

>TRBV5-1|NA|NA|TRBJ1-5
CASGLGQTNQPQHF
TGCGCCAGCGGGCTGGGGCAGACAAATCAGCCCCAGCATTTT
>TRBV7-2|once|TRBD1|TRBJ1-3
CASSLIRSTGAGNTIYF
TGTGCCAGCAGCTTAATCCGTTCGACAGGGGCTGGAAACACCATATATTTT
>TRBV6-1|few|NA|TRBJ2-7
CASSGTTGFAYEQYF
TGTGCCAGCAGTGGGACCACAGGGTTCGCCTACGAGCAGTACTTC
>TRBV6-5|NA|TRBD1|TRBJ1-4
CASRGTGDTEKLFF
TGTGCCAGCAGGGGGACAGGCGATACCGAAAAACTGTTTTTT
>TRBV5-1|NA|TRBD1|TRBJ1-1
CASSFGQGQGNTEAFF
TGCGCCAGCAGCTTCGGCCAAGGACAGGGGAACACTGAAGCTTTCTTT
>TRBV12-5|NA|NA|TRBJ2-1
CASGPMNEQFF
TGTGCTAGTGGCCCTATGAATGAGCAGTTCTTC
>TRBV7-8|NA|TRBD2|TRBJ2-2
CASSLGVRTSGIAGPGELFF
TGTGCCAGCAGCTTAGGAGTGCGGACTAGCGGGATTGCTGGTCCCGGGGAGCTGTTTTTT
>TRBV11-3|NA|TRBD2|TRBJ2-3
CASSLGTSGSTDTQYF
TGTGCCAGCAGCTTGGGGACTAGCGGGAGCACAGATACGCAGTATTTT
>TRBV6-4|NA|NA|TRBJ2-2
CASSPDGNTGELFF
TGTGCCAGCTCTCCGGACGGAAACACCGGGGAGCTGTTTTTT
>TRBV9|NA|NA|TRBJ2-1
CASSATRSTYNEQFF
TGTGCCAGCAGCGCCACTAGAAGCACCTACAATGAGCAGTTCTTC
>TRBV18|NA|TRBD2|TRBJ2-3
CASSRSGRADTQYF
TGTGCCAGCTCACGTAGCGGGAGGGCAGATACGCAGTATTTT
>TRBV29-1|NA|NA|TRBJ1-1
CSVQGFSEAFF
TGCAGCGTTCAGGGGTTCTCTGAAGCTTTCTTT
>TRBV6-1|NA|NA|TRBJ2-5
CASSALETQYF
TGTGCCAGCAGTGCCTTAGAGACCCAGTACTTC
>TRBV28|few|NA|TRBJ1-2
CASIGLRASNGYTF
TGTGCCAGCATCGGGTTGCGCGCCTCCAATGGCTACACCTTC
>TRBV11-2|NA|NA|TRBJ1-1
CASSEYTEAFF
TGTGCCAGCAGCGAATACACTGAAGCTTTCTTT
>TRBV27|NA|TRBD1|TRBJ1-2
CASKNRGLGYTF
TGTGCCAGCAAAAACAGGGGGCTCGGCTACACCTTC
>TRBV10-3|NA|NA|TRBJ1-2
CAISESLGSQGAYGYTF
TGTGCCATCAGTGAGTCCCTTGGATCACAGGGCGCTTATGGCTACACCTTC
>TRBV6-5|NA|NA|TRBJ2-2
CASSAKLPGELFF
TGTGCCAGCAGTGCCAAGTTACCCGGGGAGCTGTTTTTT
>TRBV6-5|NA|NA|TRBJ2-5
CASRPGITSRAQYF
TGTGCCAGCAGGCCCGGGATTACAAGTAGGGCCCAGTACTTC
>TRBV1|few|NA|TRBJ2-7
CTSTPYEQYF
TGCACCAGCACCCCCTACGAGCAGTACTTC
>TRBV4-3|NA|NA|TRBJ2-3
CASSQGRSTDTQYF
TGCGCCAGCTCTCAGGGGAGGAGCACAGATACGCAGTATTTT
>TRBV5-1|NA|NA|TRBJ1-4
CASSLGASNEKLFF
TGCGCCAGCAGCTTAGGGGCCAGTAATGAAAAACTGTTTTTT
>TRBV11-2|NA|TRBD1|TRBJ2-5
CASSQDRDGETQYF
TGTGCCAGCAGCCAGGACAGGGATGGGGAGACCCAGTACTTC
>TRBV9|few|TRBD2|TRBJ2-1
CASSPGLAENEQFF
TGTGCCAGCAGCCCGGGACTAGCGGAGAATGAGCAGTTCTTC
>TRBV4-1|NA|NA|TRBJ2-7
CASSQVLGAPGEQYF
TGCGCCAGCAGCCAAGTTTTAGGCGCCCCTGGCGAGCAGTACTTC
>TRBV30|NA|TRBD1|TRBJ1-5
CAWSLDRGGNQPQHF
TGTGCCTGGTCCCTCGACAGGGGTGGGAATCAGCCCCAGCATTTT
>TRBV9|NA|NA|TRBJ2-2
CASSVAQTPGRELFF
TGTGCCAGCAGCGTAGCCCAGACCCCGGGCCGGGAGCTGTTTTTT
>TRBV18|NA|TRBD1|TRBJ2-3
CASSPLDRAGDTQYF
TGTGCCAGCTCACCGCTGGACAGGGCGGGCGATACGCAGTATTTT
>TRBV7-2|NA|TRBD1|TRBJ1-2
CASSSSGTDYGYTF
TGTGCCAGCAGCTCGAGCGGGACAGATTATGGCTACACCTTC
>TRBV30|NA|NA|TRBJ1-2
CAWSVSLGGYTF
TGTGCCTGGAGTGTCAGTCTGGGGGGCTACACCTTC
>TRBV11-2|few|NA|TRBJ2-7
CASSKDSSYEQYF
TGTGCCAGCAGCAAGGACAGCTCCTACGAGCAGTACTTC
>TRBV27|NA|NA|TRBJ1-1
CASSLSRGSRNTEAFF
TGTGCCAGCAGTTTATCACGGGGGAGTAGGAACACTGAAGCTTTCTTT
>TRBV6-1|NA|NA|TRBJ1-1
CASSDHTEAFF
TGTGCCAGCAGTGATCACACTGAAGCTTTCTTT
>TRBV6-1|NA|NA|TRBJ1-2
CASSEGGGTYGYTF
TGTGCCAGCAGTGAAGGAGGGGGAACATATGGCTACACCTTC
>TRBV5-6|NA|NA|TRBJ1-5
CASSLAANQPQHF
TGTGCCAGCAGCTTGGCGGCAAATCAGCCCCAGCATTTT
>TRBV4-1|NA|NA|TRBJ1-1
CASSQGGSRLNTEAFF
TGCGCCAGCAGCCAAGGAGGCTCCAGACTGAACACTGAAGCTTTCTTT
>TRBV30|NA|NA|TRBJ1-1
CAGERNTEAFF
TGTGCCGGAGAACGGAACACTGAAGCTTTCTTT
>TRBV5-8|NA|NA|TRBJ2-1
CASSAQGPYNEQFF
TGTGCCAGCAGCGCGCAGGGTCCCTACAATGAGCAGTTCTTC
>TRBV7-8|NA|NA|TRBJ2-5
CASSPAEETQYF
TGTGCCAGCAGCCCCGCCGAAGAGACCCAGTACTTC
>TRBV19|NA|NA|TRBJ2-2
CASSMTAKVGGELFF
TGTGCCAGTAGTATGACGGCCAAAGTCGGCGGGGAGCTGTTTTTT
>TRBV7-8|NA|TRBD2|TRBJ2-1
CASSLGGRGGNEQFF
TGTGCCAGCAGCTTAGGCGGGCGGGGGGGTAATGAGCAGTTCTTC
>TRBV4-1|NA|NA|TRBJ2-3
CASRLTSSTDTQYF
TGCGCCAGCAGGTTAACTAGCAGCACAGATACGCAGTATTTT
>TRBV29-1|NA|TRBD1|TRBJ2-2
CSASKQGTRGELFF
TGCAGCGCCTCCAAACAGGGGACCCGCGGGGAGCTGTTTTTT
>TRBV7-9|few|NA|TRBJ1-5
CASSPDSHQPQHF
TGTGCCAGCAGCCCAGACAGCCATCAGCCCCAGCATTTT
>TRBV7-3|NA|TRBD1|TRBJ1-1
CASSLMGPGTGGNTEAFF
TGTGCCAGCAGCTTAATGGGTCCCGGGACAGGGGGGAACACTGAAGCTTTCTTT
>TRBV7-9|NA|NA|TRBJ2-1
CASSFFEAEQFF
TGTGCCAGCAGTTTTTTCGAGGCGGAGCAGTTCTTC
>TRBV5-1|NA|NA|TRBJ2-5
CASSSEGTETQYF
TGCGCCAGCAGCTCTGAGGGGACGGAGACCCAGTACTTC
>TRBV12-5|NA|TRBD1|TRBJ2-1
CASGSNRPRDRGTQWYNEQFF
TGTGCTAGTGGTTCAAACCGCCCAAGGGACAGGGGGACCCAGTGGTACAATGAGCAGTTCTTC
>TRBV5-1|few|NA|TRBJ1-1
CASSWERTMNTEAFF
TGCGCCAGCAGCTGGGAGCGGACGATGAACACTGAAGCTTTCTTT
>TRBV30|NA|NA|TRBJ2-2
CAWRPTGIGELFF
TGTGCCTGGAGACCCACAGGGATCGGGGAGCTGTTTTTT
>TRBV27|few|TRBD2|TRBJ2-1
CASRSGSWGYNEQFF
TGTGCCAGCAGGAGCGGGAGTTGGGGTTACAATGAGCAGTTCTTC
>TRBV5-4|once|NA|TRBJ1-1
CASSLDQGTNTEAFF
TGTGCCAGCAGCTTGGATCAGGGGACGAACACTGAAGCTTTCTTT
>TRBV20-1|few|NA|TRBJ1-1
CSRFGGTEAFF
TGCAGCAGGTTCGGAGGGACTGAAGCTTTCTTT
>TRBV7-9|NA|NA|TRBJ1-5
CASSLEDLVPHF
TGTGCCAGCAGCTTAGAGGATCTTGTCCCGCATTTT
>TRBV19|NA|NA|TRBJ1-5
CASSNVGPKNQPQHF
TGTGCCAGTAGTAACGTCGGGCCGAAAAATCAGCCCCAGCATTTT